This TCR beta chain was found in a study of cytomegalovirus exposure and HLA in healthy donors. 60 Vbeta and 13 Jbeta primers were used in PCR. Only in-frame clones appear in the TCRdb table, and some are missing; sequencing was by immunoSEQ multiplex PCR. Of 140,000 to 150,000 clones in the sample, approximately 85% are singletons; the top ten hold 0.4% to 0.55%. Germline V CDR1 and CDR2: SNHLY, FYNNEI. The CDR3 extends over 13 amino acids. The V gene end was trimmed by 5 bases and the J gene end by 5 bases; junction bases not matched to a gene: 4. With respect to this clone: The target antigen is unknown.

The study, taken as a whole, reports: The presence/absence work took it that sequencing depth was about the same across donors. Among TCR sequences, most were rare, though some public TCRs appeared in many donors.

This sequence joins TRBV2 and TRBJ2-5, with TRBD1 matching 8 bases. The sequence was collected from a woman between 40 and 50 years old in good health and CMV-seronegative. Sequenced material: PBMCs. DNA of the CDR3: TGTGCCAGCAGTCAGGGGGCAAGGGAGACCCAGTACTTC. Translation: CASSQGARETQYF.